This T cell receptor (beta chain) was captured by sequencing in a study of molecular identifiers for immune sequencing clone quantification. Ten or more counts support this clonotype. Its antigen is not known. MiXCR was run by TCRdb on the PCR reads, yielding one entry per CDR3 protein. The table has over 600,000 distinct CDR3 sequences, 20% seen once. With V trimmed by 3 bases and J by 4 bases, 13 bases remained unmatched. This CDR3 has 18 residues. The germline V gene has CDR1 SGHTA and CDR2 FQGNSA. Whole-study results and caveats: Barcodes shared by identical TCR molecules could lead to underestimated sizes of highly expanded clones.

The chain joins TRBV7-2 to TRBJ2-2; TRBD2 matches at 8 bases. This receptor was identified in a human donor in good health. Some libraries in this study had Jurkat cell RNA spiked in. The sample consisted of naive CD8+ T cells from blood, with Jurkat cell RNA spiked in. Subset meaning: FACS-sorted CD8+CD4-CCR7+CD45RA+ naive T cells. CDR3 protein: CASSFPSREDSSTGELFF. CDR3 coding DNA: TGTGCCAGCAGCTTCCCTTCGCGGGAGGACTCGTCCACCGGGGAGCTGTTTTTT. The variable domain in full, completed from reference TRBV7-2 and TRBJ2-2, reads GAGVSQSPSNKVTEKGKDVELRCDPISGHTALYWYRQSLGQGLEFLIYFQGNSAPDKSGLPSDRFSAERTGGSVSTLTIQRTQQEDSAVYLCASSFPSREDSSTGELFFGEGSRLTVL.